This T cell receptor (beta chain) was sequenced for a study of T cell clonality in common variable immunodeficiency. Regarding the study as a whole: CVID subjects shared fewer TCRbeta clones than healthy controls did. T cell subpopulation sequencing would be needed to explain CVID clonality.

This clone showed up just a few times. Its cognate antigen is unknown. The read ends 3 residues shy of where the CDR3 ends; the end is completed using the germline J gene. Assay used: immunoSEQ multiplex PCR; TCRdb lists only in-frame clones, some missing. The repertoire consists of around 32,000 clones, none detected only once. Blood samples were heparinized, about 5 to 9 ml per donor. Germline lookup yields CDR1 SGHRS and CDR2 YFSETQ. The CDR3 has 16 amino acids. J was trimmed by 1 base and V by 0 bases; bases with no gene match: 4. The origin of this receptor is a person aged 18-69 years in good health. Sample: peripheral blood mononuclear cells. The chain employs TRBV5-1 and TRBJ2-1; 7 bases map to TRBD2. CDR3 bases read: TGCGCCAGCAGCTTGGTAGCGGGTTCATCCTACAATGAG. Protein product: CASSLVAGSSYNE. The whole CDR3 sequence reads CASSLVAGSSYNEQFF.